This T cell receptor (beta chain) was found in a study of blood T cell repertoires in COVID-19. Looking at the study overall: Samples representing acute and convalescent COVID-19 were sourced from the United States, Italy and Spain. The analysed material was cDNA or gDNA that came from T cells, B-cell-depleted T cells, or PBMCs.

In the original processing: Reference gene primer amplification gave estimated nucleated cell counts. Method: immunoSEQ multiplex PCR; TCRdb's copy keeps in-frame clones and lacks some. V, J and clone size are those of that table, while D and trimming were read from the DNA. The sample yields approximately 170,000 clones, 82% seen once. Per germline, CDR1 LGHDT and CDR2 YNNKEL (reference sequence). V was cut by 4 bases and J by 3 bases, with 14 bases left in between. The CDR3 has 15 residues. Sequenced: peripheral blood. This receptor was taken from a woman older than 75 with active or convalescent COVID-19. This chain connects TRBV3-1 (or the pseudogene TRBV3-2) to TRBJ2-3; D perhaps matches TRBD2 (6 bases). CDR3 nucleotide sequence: TGTGCCAGCAGCCGGCTTGGGGGAGGAACAGATACGCAGTATTTT. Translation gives CASSRLGGGTDTQYF.